The 6 T cell receptor beta chains below were found in one sample sequenced in a study of vaccination and CD4 T cells after COVID-19. Treatment: approximately 9-day PBMC culture with coronavirus spike peptide pools or control peptides (ViraFEST assay). The unexposed donor's CD4+ T cells were collected before the COVID-19 pandemic (2011-2018). These receptors have no known antigen. Once obtained from cultured CD4+ T cells, the DNA was sequenced using the Oncomine TCR Beta short-read assay. The authors extracted genomic DNA from cultured CD4+ T cells. TCRdb re-analysed the PCR reads in MiXCR, keeping a single row per CDR3 protein. The profile covers about 6,300 distinct CDR3 sequences, with approximately 31% appearing a single time and over 35% taken by the ten largest. Sequences were obtained from CD4+ T cells from blood, cultured in vitro. The receptors here all came from a human donor in good health.

In this sample, this clonotype turned up a few times. This chain links TRBV7-6 with TRBJ2-2, with 7 bases fitting TRBD1. The V segment lost 1 base and the J segment 7 bases; nucleotides outside the gene matches: 9. There are 16 residues in the CDR3. Germline CDR1 is SGHVS and CDR2 is FNYEAQ. The CDR3 DNA reads TGTGCCAGCAGCTTAGGACCGTTACAGGGGAACGGGGAGCTGTTTTTT. Translated: CASSLGPLQGNGELFF. The full variable domain, its missing parts supplied by reference TRBV7-6 and TRBJ2-2, is GAGVSQSPRYKVTKRGQDVALRCDPISGHVSLYWYRQALGQGPEFLTYFNYEAQQDKSGLPNDRFSAERPEGSISTLTIQRTEQRDSAMYRCASSLGPLQGNGELFFGEGSRLTVL.

This clonotype has more than one count but fewer than ten. The rearrangement uses TRBV15 and TRBJ2-1, with 16 positions matching TRBD2. This CDR3 is built from 17 residues. Germline CDR1 is LNHNV and CDR2 is YYDKDF (reference sequence). The V and J ends lost 0 bases and 7 bases, in that order; junction bases with no gene match: 3. CDR3 amino acids: CATSREGTSGRANEQFF. CDR3 nucleotide sequence: TGTGCCACCAGCAGAGAAGGGACTAGCGGGAGGGCAAATGAGCAGTTCTTC. The full variable domain, in which reference TRBV15 and TRBJ2-1 provide the parts outside the CDR3, is DAMVIQNPRYQVTQFGKPVTLSCSQTLNHNVMYWYQQKSSQAPKLLFHYYDKDFNNEADTPDNFQSRRPNTSFCFLDIRSPGLGDTAMYLCATSREGTSGRANEQFFGPGTRLTVL.

CDR3 in DNA: TGTGCCAGCAGCTTAGCCCCCGGACGAGAGACCCAGTACTTC. Its translation: CASSLAPGRETQYF. The rearrangement uses TRBV11-2 and TRBJ2-5; D unclear. This CDR3 comprises 14 residues. Deletions cut 1 base from V and 4 bases from J, with 10 bases between. Germline loops: CDR1 SGHAT, CDR2 FQNNGV. The full variable domain, rest sourced from reference TRBV11-2 and TRBJ2-5, is EAGVAQSPRYKIIEKRQSVAFWCNPISGHATLYWYQQILGQGPKLLIQFQNNGVVDDSQLPKDRFSAERLKGVDSTLKIQPAKLEDSAVYLCASSLAPGRETQYFGPGTRLLVL.

This clonotype has a handful of counts. The chain links TRBV7-3 to TRBJ2-3; a possible D gene is TRBD2 (6 bases). The CDR3 has 16 residues. Germline V gene sequence: CDR1 SGHTA, CDR2 FQGTGA. Deletions cut 2 bases from V and 0 bases from J, with 12 bases between. The CDR3 reads CASSLLGGESTDTQYF. The CDR3 nucleotides are TGTGCCAGCAGCTTACTGGGCGGGGAGAGCACAGATACGCAGTATTTT.

The chain is built from TRBV5-1 and TRBJ2-3, with TRBD2 matching 11 bases. The V gene's germline CDR1 is SGHRS and CDR2 YFSETQ. This CDR3 region has 17 residues. J was trimmed by 6 bases and V by 0 bases; bases with no gene match: 9. CDR3 in DNA: TGCGCCAGCAGCTTGGCGACTAGCGGGGTTGCAAGGGATACGCAGTATTTT. This gives the protein CASSLATSGVARDTQYF.

This clonotype was counted between two and nine times. V usage is TRBV28 and J usage is TRBJ2-3; D gene uncertain. Per germline, CDR1 MDHEN and CDR2 SYDVKM. The V end lost 5 bases, the J end lost 2 bases, and 17 bases lay between the germline ends. The CDR3 covers 16 residues. The CDR3, as DNA: TGTGCCAGCAGTCTTGGACCGGGCGGTAACACAGATACGCAGTATTTT. Translating it yields CASSLGPGGNTDTQYF. Full variable domain (remainder filled in from reference TRBV28 and TRBJ2-3): DVKVTQSSRYLVKRTGEKVFLECVQDMDHENMFWYRQDPGLGLRLIYFSYDVKMKEKGDIPEGYSVSREKKERFSLILESASTNQTSMYLCASSLGPGGNTDTQYFGPGTRLTVL.